This T cell receptor (beta chain) derives from a study of a mutant IDH1 vaccine in newly diagnosed glioma. Study overall: First vaccine doses came 4-6 weeks after radiotherapy alone, or with temozolomide cycles. Sex among treated patients split about 62% male, roughly 40% female; mean age was roughly 40 years. The timing of visit V12 was week 35, and that of visit V13 was week 47. Study results and limitations: Of the patients, about 95% had vaccine-induced immune responses.

With respect to this clone: Its cognate antigen is unknown.

Libraries were prepared by immunoSEQ multiplex PCR; TCRdb keeps only in-frame clonotypes and omits some of them. The table includes fewer than 70,000 clones, roughly 86% detected once. As to time point: week 35, safety follow-up. The vaccine gave 300 ug of a 20-mer mutant IDH1 peptide subcutaneously per dose. This clonotype was sampled from a young man with glioma. The sample here was PBMCs, taken from a glioma patient whose treatment included an IDH1 peptide vaccine.

The CDR3 protein is CASSPSPRAGGNTIYF. The CDR3, as DNA: TGTGCCAGCAGTCCATCCCCCAGGGCGGGAGGAAACACCATATATTTT. The chain employs TRBV27 and TRBJ1-3, with D perhaps matching TRBD1 (5 bases). Deletions cut 5 bases from V and 4 bases from J, with 18 bases between. The CDR3 extends over 16 amino acids. CDR1 is MNHEY, CDR2 SMNVEV, per germline (reference sequence).